A single sample is the source of the 7 T cell receptor beta chains below, sequenced in a study of blood T cell repertoires in COVID-19. Some clones are missing from TCRdb's copy, which holds only in-frame ones; the method was immunoSEQ multiplex PCR. This table holds 250,000 to 350,000 clones, approximately 89% found once. The material sequenced was peripheral blood. These receptor sequences come from a woman between 45 and 60 years old who had recovered from COVID-19.

V is TRBV25-1 and J is TRBJ2-7; TRBD2 matches at 7 bases. There are 14 residues in the CDR3. Germline trimming cut 3 bases from V and 0 bases from J; bases unmatched to any gene: 2. Germline V gene data show CDR1 as MGHDK and CDR2 as SYGVNS. Written as DNA, the CDR3 is TGTGCCAGCAGTGACGCTAGCGGCTCCTACGAGCAGTACTTC. Translating gives CASSDASGSYEQYF.

The chain links TRBV14 to TRBJ2-1, with TRBD1 matching over 7 bases. J was trimmed by 0 bases and V by 1 base; bases with no gene match: 3. The CDR3 is 16 residues long. CDR1 and CDR2 from the germline V gene are SGHDN and FVKESK. The DNA of the CDR3 is TGTGCCAGCAGCCAAGCTCCAGGGGGCTCCTACAATGAGCAGTTCTTC. Its translation is CASSQAPGGSYNEQFF.

The V gene is TRBV6-5, the J gene TRBJ1-6; the D gene is possibly TRBD1 (6 bases). Deletions cut 2 bases from V and 10 bases from J, with 12 bases between. CDR1 is MNHEY, CDR2 SVGAGI, per germline. The CDR3 length is 14 residues. CDR3 nucleotide sequence: TGTGCCAGCAGTTACCGGGGGGCAAGCTCACCCCTCCACTTT. Its protein product is CASSYRGASSPLHF.

The V and J genes are TRBV11-2 and TRBJ1-2, with TRBD1 as a possible D gene (6 bases). The CDR3 sequence is 13 residues long. Trimming took 5 bases from V and 8 from J, leaving 15 bases between them. Germline values: CDR1 SGHAT, CDR2 FQNNGV. CDR3: CASSLGRGRGYTF. The CDR3 region has the DNA TGTGCCAGCAGCCTCGGCAGGGGTCGGGGCTACACCTTC.

The CDR3 nucleotides are TGTGCCAGCAGTGAAGGGACAGGGAGTCGAGCAGATACGCAGTATTTT. It encodes CASSEGTGSRADTQYF. This chain joins TRBV6-1 and TRBJ2-3; 8 nucleotides agree with TRBD1. The CDR3 contains 16 residues. Germline values: CDR1 MNHNS, CDR2 SASEGT. Trimming removed 1 base from V and 4 bases from J; junction bases left unmatched: 7.

The chain has TRBV28 and TRBJ2-1, with 10 bases aligning to TRBD2. CDR1 is MDHEN, CDR2 SYDVKM, per germline. J gave up 8 bases and V 5 bases, and 6 bases lay outside the gene matches. The CDR3 is 14 amino acids. The CDR3 DNA sequence: TGTGCCAGCAGTCCGGGACTAGCGCTGCATGAGCAGTTCTTC. This codes for CASSPGLALHEQFF.

The CDR3 loop reads CARSLAGADTQYF. The CDR3 DNA sequence: TGTGCCCGCTCACTAGCGGGAGCAGATACGCAGTATTTT. The V gene is TRBV30, the J gene TRBJ2-3; 11 nucleotides align to TRBD2. With V trimmed by 8 bases and J by 4 bases, 5 bases remained unmatched. The CDR3 loop spans 13 amino acids. CDR1 and CDR2 from the germline V gene are GTSNPN and SVGIG (reference sequence).